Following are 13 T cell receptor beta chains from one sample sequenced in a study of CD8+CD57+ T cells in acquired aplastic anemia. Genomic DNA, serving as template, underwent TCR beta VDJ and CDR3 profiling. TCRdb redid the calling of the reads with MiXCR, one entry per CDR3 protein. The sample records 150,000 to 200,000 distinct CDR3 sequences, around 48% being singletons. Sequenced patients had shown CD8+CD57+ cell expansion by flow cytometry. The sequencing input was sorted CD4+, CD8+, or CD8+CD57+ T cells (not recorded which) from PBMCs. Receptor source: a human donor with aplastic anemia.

The CDR3 is CASSLTNLVNTEAFF. For the CDR3, the DNA is TGTGCCAGCAGCTTAACGAATCTAGTGAACACTGAAGCTTTCTTT. V and J are TRBV7-3 and TRBJ1-1; D gene unclear. In germline, CDR1 is SGHTA, CDR2 FQGTGA. The CDR3 length is 15 residues. V lost 0 bases and J 0 bases, leaving 8 bases between the germline ends. The variable domain in full, completed from reference TRBV7-3 and TRBJ1-1, reads GAGVSQTPSNKVTEKGKYVELRCDPISGHTALYWYRQSLGQGPEFLIYFQGTGAADDSGLPNDRFFAVRPEGSVSTLKIQRTERGDSAVYLCASSLTNLVNTEAFFGQGTRLTVV.

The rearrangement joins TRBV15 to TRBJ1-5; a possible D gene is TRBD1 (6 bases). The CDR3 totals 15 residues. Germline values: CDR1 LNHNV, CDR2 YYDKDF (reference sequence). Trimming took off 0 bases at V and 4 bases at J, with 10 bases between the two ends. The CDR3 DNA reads TGTGCCACCAGCAGAGATTCAGGGGTTAATCAGCCCCAGCATTTT. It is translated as CATSRDSGVNQPQHF.

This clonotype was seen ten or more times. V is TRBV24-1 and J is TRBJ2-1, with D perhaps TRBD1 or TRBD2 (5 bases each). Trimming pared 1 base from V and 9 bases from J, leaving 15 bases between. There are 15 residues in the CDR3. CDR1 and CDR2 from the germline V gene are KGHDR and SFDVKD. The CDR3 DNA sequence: TGTGCCACCAGTGATTTTCAATCGGGACGGGGTGAGCAGTTCTTC. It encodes CATSDFQSGRGEQFF.

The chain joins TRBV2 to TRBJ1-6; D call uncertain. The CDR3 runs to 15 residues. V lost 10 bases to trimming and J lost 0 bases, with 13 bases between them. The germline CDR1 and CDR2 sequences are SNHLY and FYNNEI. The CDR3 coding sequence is TGTGCCACCCAGGCCGGGAGCTCCTATAATTCACCCCTCCACTTT. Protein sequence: CATQAGSSYNSPLHF.

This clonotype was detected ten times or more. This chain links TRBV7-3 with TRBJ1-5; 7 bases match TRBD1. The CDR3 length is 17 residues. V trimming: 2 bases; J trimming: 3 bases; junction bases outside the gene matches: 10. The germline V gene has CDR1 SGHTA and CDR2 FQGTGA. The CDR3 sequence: CASSLRPQGQFNQPQHF. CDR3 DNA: TGTGCCAGCAGCTTACGGCCGCAGGGACAGTTCAATCAGCCCCAGCATTTT.

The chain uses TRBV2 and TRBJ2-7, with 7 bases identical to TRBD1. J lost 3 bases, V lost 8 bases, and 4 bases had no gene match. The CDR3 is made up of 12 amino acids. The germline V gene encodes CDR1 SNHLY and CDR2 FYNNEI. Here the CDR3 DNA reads TGTGCCAGCCAGGGACAGAACTACGAGCAGTACTTC. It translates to CASQGQNYEQYF. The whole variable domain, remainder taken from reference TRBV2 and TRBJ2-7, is EPEVTQTPSHQVTQMGQEVILRCVPISNHLYFYWYRQILGQKVEFLVSFYNNEISEKSEIFDDQFSVERPDGSNFTLKIRSTKLEDSAMYFCASQGQNYEQYFGPGTRLTVT.

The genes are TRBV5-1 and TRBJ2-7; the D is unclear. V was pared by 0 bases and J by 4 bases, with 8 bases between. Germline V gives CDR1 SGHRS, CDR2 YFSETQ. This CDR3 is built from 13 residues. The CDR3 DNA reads TGCGCCAGCAGCTTGGTGGTGGGGTACGAGCAGTACTTC. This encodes CASSLVVGYEQYF.

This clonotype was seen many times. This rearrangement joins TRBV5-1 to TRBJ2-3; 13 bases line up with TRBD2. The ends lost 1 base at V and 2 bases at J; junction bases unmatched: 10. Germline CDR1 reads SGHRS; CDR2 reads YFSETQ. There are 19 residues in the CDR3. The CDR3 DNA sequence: TGCGCCAGCAGCTTGCGTTCTACTAGCGGGGGGGCATCCACAGATACGCAGTATTTT. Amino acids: CASSLRSTSGGASTDTQYF.

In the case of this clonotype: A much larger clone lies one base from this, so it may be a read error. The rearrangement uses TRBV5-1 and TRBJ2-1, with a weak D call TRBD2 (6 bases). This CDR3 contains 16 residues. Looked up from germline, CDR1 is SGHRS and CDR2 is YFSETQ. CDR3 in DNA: TGCGCCGGCAGCCCCGGTGGGGGGATCGGTTTCAATGAGCAGTTCTTC. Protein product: CAGSPGGGIGFNEQFF. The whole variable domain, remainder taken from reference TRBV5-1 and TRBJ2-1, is KAGVTQTPRYLIKTRGQQVTLSCSPISGHRSVSWYQQTPGQGLQFLFEYFSETQRNKGNFPGRFSGRQFSNSRSEMNVSTLELGDSALYLCAGSPGGGIGFNEQFFGPGTRLTVL.

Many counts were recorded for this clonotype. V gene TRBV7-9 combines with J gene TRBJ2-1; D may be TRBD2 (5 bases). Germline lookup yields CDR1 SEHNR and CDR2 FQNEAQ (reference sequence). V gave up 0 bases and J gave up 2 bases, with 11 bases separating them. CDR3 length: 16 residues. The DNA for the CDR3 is TGTGCCAGCAGCTTAGCGGTTCGGGGAGCCTACAATGAGCAGTTCTTC. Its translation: CASSLAVRGAYNEQFF. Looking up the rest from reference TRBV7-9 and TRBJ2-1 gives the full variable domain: DTGVSQNPRHKITKRGQNVTFRCDPISEHNRLYWYRQTLGQGPEFLTYFQNEAQLEKSRLLSDRFSAERPKGSFSTLEIQRTEQGDSAMYLCASSLAVRGAYNEQFFGPGTRLTVL.

The CDR3: CAISTERDEKLFF. CDR3 nucleotide sequence: TGTGCCATCAGCACCGAACGGGATGAAAAACTGTTTTTT. The chain uses TRBV10-3 and TRBJ1-4; D unresolved. V was shortened by 6 bases and J by 6 bases, with 11 bases between the two germline ends. Per the germline V gene, CDR1 is ENHRY and CDR2 is SYGVKD. The length of the CDR3 is 13 residues.

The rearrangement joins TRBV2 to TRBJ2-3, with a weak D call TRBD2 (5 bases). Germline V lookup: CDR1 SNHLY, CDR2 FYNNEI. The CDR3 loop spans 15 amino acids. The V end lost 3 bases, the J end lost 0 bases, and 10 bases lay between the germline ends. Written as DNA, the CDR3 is TGTGCCAGCAGTGAGGTTGGACTGAGCACAGATACGCAGTATTTT. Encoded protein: CASSEVGLSTDTQYF.

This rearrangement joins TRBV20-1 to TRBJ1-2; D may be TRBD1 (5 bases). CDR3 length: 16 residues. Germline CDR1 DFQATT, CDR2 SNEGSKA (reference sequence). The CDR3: CSLARQRIRANYGYTF. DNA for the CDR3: TGCAGCCTGGCCCGACAGCGGATACGGGCTAACTATGGCTACACCTTC.